The 20 T cell receptor beta chains below all came from one sample that was sequenced in a study of OX40 agonist ivuxolimab in advanced cancers. Assay: immunoSEQ multiplex PCR; the TCRdb copy retains only in-frame clones and omits some. The table lists 70,000 to 90,000 clones, less than 85% of them singletons. The source material was CD4+ or CD8+ T cells sorted from blood, sampled in a trial of the OX40 agonist ivuxolimab. All receptors derive from an adult with an advanced solid tumor such as melanoma, head and neck, liver or kidney cancer.

The CDR3 nucleotides read TGTGCCAGCAGCCAAGGGCCGGGAGGGACCTACGAGCAGTACTTC. Its translation is CASSQGPGGTYEQYF. V usage is TRBV4-2 and J usage is TRBJ2-7; 8 bases line up with TRBD2. J gave up 2 bases and V 1 base, and 4 bases lay outside the gene matches. Germline CDR1 and CDR2: LGHNA and YNFKEQ. This CDR3 comprises 15 residues.

The rearrangement joins TRBV6-6 to TRBJ1-2, with 9 bases matching TRBD1. CDR3 size: 16 residues. Trimming removed 6 bases from V and 7 bases from J; junction bases left unmatched: 15. The germline V gene has CDR1 MNHNY and CDR2 SVGAGI (reference sequence). The DNA for the CDR3 is TGTGCCAGCAGCTCCTCTGACAGGGGGGGATCGGGTGGCTACACCTTC. It yields the protein CASSSSDRGGSGGYTF.

V usage is TRBV2 and J usage is TRBJ2-5, with TRBD2 matching 7 bases. Germline CDR1 and CDR2: SNHLY and FYNNEI. Germline trimming cut 7 bases from V and 4 bases from J; bases unmatched to any gene: 12. The CDR3 covers 15 residues. CDR3 sequence (DNA): TGTGCCAGCATTTCGACTAGCATCCATTCAGAGACCCAGTACTTC. As protein: CASISTSIHSETQYF.

The chain couples TRBV2 to TRBJ2-7; possible D gene TRBD2, 7 bases. There are 13 residues in the CDR3. Looked up from germline, CDR1 is SNHLY and CDR2 is FYNNEI. With 8 bases removed from V and 4 bases from J, the gap between germline ends came to 15 bases. Here the CDR3 reads CASVSGEGYEQYF. The DNA for the CDR3 is TGTGCCAGCGTCTCAGGGGAGGGATACGAGCAGTACTTC.

The chain joins TRBV6-5 to TRBJ2-7; 9 bases are shared with TRBD1. The V gene end was trimmed by 6 bases and the J gene end by 5 bases; junction bases not matched to a gene: 8. This CDR3 contains 14 residues. Germline CDR1 MNHEY, CDR2 SVGAGI. The CDR3 DNA reads as TGTGCCAGCAGGTCCGGGACAGGGCGCAACGAGCAGTACTTC. Protein product: CASRSGTGRNEQYF.

The table lists this clone with a count of one. The rearrangement links TRBV5-4 to TRBJ2-1, with 9 bases fitting TRBD2. The CDR3 spans 16 residues. J lost 5 bases, V lost 0 bases, and 6 bases had no gene match. Germline lookup yields CDR1 SGHNT and CDR2 YYREEE (reference sequence). The CDR3 region is CASSLDLAGHHNEQFF. The CDR3 DNA sequence: TGTGCCAGCAGCTTGGACCTAGCGGGGCACCACAATGAGCAGTTCTTC.

This sequence joins TRBV6-6 and TRBJ2-5; D could derive from TRBD1 or TRBD2 (5 bases each). The CDR3 totals 15 residues. Trimming removed 2 bases at V and 4 bases at J, with 14 bases between. Germline CDR1 is MNHNY and CDR2 is SVGAGI (reference sequence). The DNA of the CDR3 is TGTGCCAGCAGTTACGCCGCCCGGGGCGGAGAGACCCAGTACTTC. Translated, it gives CASSYAARGGETQYF.

The rearrangement links TRBV7-9 to TRBJ1-1; TRBD1 aligns across 7 bases. Trimming removed 4 bases from V and 4 bases from J; junction bases left unmatched: 9. The CDR3 totals 15 residues. The V gene's germline CDR1 is SEHNR and CDR2 FQNEAQ (reference sequence). The CDR3 here is CASSSLRGVGTEAFF. CDR3 nucleotides: TGTGCCAGCAGCTCTCTCAGGGGGGTGGGCACTGAAGCTTTCTTT.

This chain joins TRBV4-2 and TRBJ2-3; D is possibly TRBD2 (6 bases). The germline gives CDR1 LGHNA, CDR2 YNFKEQ. Deletions cut 5 bases from V and 5 bases from J, with 11 bases between. This CDR3 contains 13 residues. The CDR3 loop is CASSSGLEDTQYF. Written as DNA, the CDR3 is TGTGCCAGCAGCTCGGGACTCGAAGATACGCAGTATTTT.

The rearrangement uses TRBV14 and TRBJ2-7; D is unresolved. V was clipped by 6 bases and J by 1 base, with 7 bases between them. In germline, CDR1 is SGHDN, CDR2 FVKESK. This CDR3 is built from 12 residues. CDR3: CASRGQSYEQYF. CDR3 coding DNA: TGTGCCAGCAGGGGCCAGTCCTACGAGCAGTACTTC.

In this sample, this clone turned up once. The chain is built from TRBV20-1 and TRBJ2-7; a weak D match, TRBD2 (5 bases). CDR1 DFQATT and CDR2 SNEGSKA come from the germline V gene (reference sequence). The CDR3 sequence is 11 residues long. The CDR3 loop is CSAGSSYEQYF. The CDR3 nucleotides are TGCAGCGCGGGCAGCTCCTACGAGCAGTACTTC.

CDR3 amino acids: CASSRPGHYEQYF. The DNA for the CDR3 is TGTGCCAGCAGCCGCCCAGGGCACTACGAGCAGTACTTC. This chain connects TRBV9 to TRBJ2-7, with D perhaps matching TRBD1 (5 bases). The CDR3 spans 13 residues. CDR1 and CDR2 (germline): SGDLS, YYNGEE. The V end lost 4 bases, the J end lost 3 bases, and 11 bases lay between the germline ends.

This clone has more than one count but fewer than ten. The rearrangement uses TRBV9 and TRBJ1-1; D ambiguous. The CDR3 is made up of 14 amino acids. Germline V gene lookup returns CDR1 SGDLS and CDR2 YYNGEE. Trimming removed 6 bases from V and 3 bases from J, with 15 bases in between. CDR3 loop: CASNDGEEDTEAFF. CDR3 coding DNA: TGTGCCAGCAATGACGGGGAGGAAGACACTGAAGCTTTCTTT.

The CDR3 DNA reads TGTGCCAGCAGCAAACCGACTAGCGGGAGCTCCTACAATGAGCAGTTCTTC. Its translation: CASSKPTSGSSYNEQFF. The rearrangement uses TRBV21-1 and TRBJ2-1; TRBD2, the table's D call, lacks a check against the DNA. TRBV21-1 is termed a pseudogene. This CDR3 spans 17 amino acids.

The gene calls are TRBV15 and TRBJ2-1; 10 bases fit TRBD2. Germline V gene lookup returns CDR1 LNHNV and CDR2 YYDKDF (reference sequence). The CDR3 totals 17 residues. Trimming removed 2 bases from V and 2 bases from J; junction bases left unmatched: 6. CDR3 nucleotides: TGTGCCACCAGCAGAAGGACTAGCGGAGAGGCCTACAATGAGCAGTTCTTC. Translated, it gives CATSRRTSGEAYNEQFF.

The genes are TRBV5-5 and TRBJ2-7; D ambiguous. Germline CDR1 and CDR2: SGHKS and YYEKEE (reference sequence). The CDR3 sequence is 12 residues long. The V gene lost 5 bases and the J gene lost 5 bases, with 11 bases spanning the gap. CDR3 in DNA: TGTGCCAGCAGTCGTCACGACGACGAGCAGTACTTC. This translates into CASSRHDDEQYF.

The chain links TRBV7-8 to TRBJ2-5; TRBD2 might be the D (6 bases). The V end lost 1 base, the J end lost 5 bases, and 14 bases lay between the germline ends. CDR1 is SGHVS, CDR2 FQNEAQ, per germline. The CDR3 covers 15 residues. CDR3 amino acids: CASSLVAGMVETQYF. The CDR3 DNA reads as TGTGCCAGCAGCTTAGTCGCGGGGATGGTGGAGACCCAGTACTTC.

The CDR3 sequence is CASSQEPTSGVTGELFF. The CDR3 DNA reads as TGTGCCAGCAGCCAAGAACCGACTAGCGGGGTCACCGGGGAGCTGTTTTTT. The rearrangement links TRBV4-2 to TRBJ2-2, with 11 bases matching TRBD2. V was clipped by 0 bases and J by 4 bases; unmatched bases: 4. Germline CDR1 reads LGHNA; CDR2 reads YNFKEQ. This CDR3 spans 17 amino acids.

The J gene is TRBJ1-6, the V gene TRBV25-1, with 8 nucleotides matching TRBD1. The CDR3 is 14 residues long. Germline V gene lookup returns CDR1 MGHDK and CDR2 SYGVNS. The ends lost 1 base at V and 8 bases at J; junction bases unmatched: 1. The CDR3 spells CASSEWDRYSPLHF. In DNA, the CDR3 is TGTGCCAGCAGTGAATGGGACAGGTATTCACCCCTCCACTTT.

V gene TRBV5-6 combines with J gene TRBJ2-5, with D uncertain. The ends were cut back, 4 bases at V and 4 bases at J, with 11 bases in the middle. Germline V gene sequence: CDR1 SGHDT, CDR2 YYEEEE. This CDR3 spans 13 amino acids. The CDR3: CASSRSPPETQYF. The CDR3 DNA sequence: TGTGCCAGCAGCAGATCCCCCCCAGAGACCCAGTACTTC.